This T cell receptor beta chain was captured in a study of cytomegalovirus exposure and HLA in healthy donors. The PCR ran on 60 Vbeta and 13 Jbeta primers. The data were produced by immunoSEQ multiplex PCR, yet TCRdb's version contains in-frame clones alone and is incomplete. The data contain some 120,000 clones, about four fifths of them singletons. This CDR3 is 15 amino acids long. V lost 4 bases, J lost 3 bases, and 6 bases stayed unmatched. Germline CDR1 and CDR2: GTSNPN and SVGIG (reference sequence). The chain has TRBV30 and TRBJ2-1; TRBD2 matches 10 bases. Material: PBMCs. The receptor was isolated from a man aged 25-45 years in good health and CMV-seropositive. Here the CDR3 DNA reads TGTGCCTGGATGAATCAGCGGGGGGGCTACAATGAGCAGTTCTTC. It codes for CAWMNQRGGYNEQFF.